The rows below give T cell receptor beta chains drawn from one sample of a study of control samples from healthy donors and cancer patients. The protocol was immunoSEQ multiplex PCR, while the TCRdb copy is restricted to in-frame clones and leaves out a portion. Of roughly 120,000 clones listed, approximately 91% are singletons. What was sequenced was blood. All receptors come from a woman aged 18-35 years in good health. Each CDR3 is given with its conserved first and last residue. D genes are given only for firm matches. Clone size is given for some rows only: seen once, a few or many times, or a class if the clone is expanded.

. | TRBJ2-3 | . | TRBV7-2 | CASSQTRTDTQYF | TGTGCCAGCAGCCAGACTCGCACAGATACGCAGTATTTT
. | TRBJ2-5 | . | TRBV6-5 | CASSYSPGGETQYF | TGTGCCAGCAGTTACTCGCCAGGGGGGGAGACCCAGTACTTC
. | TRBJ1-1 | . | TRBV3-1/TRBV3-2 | CASAGHRNTEAFF | TGTGCCAGCGCGGGACACCGGAACACTGAAGCTTTCTTT
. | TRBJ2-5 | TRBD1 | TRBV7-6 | CASSLRGQSFGTQYF | TGTGCCAGCAGCTTAAGGGGACAGTCGTTCGGGACCCAGTACTTC
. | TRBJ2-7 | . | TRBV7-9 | CASSQTKGGGEQYF | TGTGCCAGCAGCCAGACAAAAGGGGGAGGCGAGCAGTACTTC
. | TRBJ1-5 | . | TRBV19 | CASSTLGPSGAHF | TGTGCCAGTAGTACCCTCGGACCTTCAGGAGCGCATTTT
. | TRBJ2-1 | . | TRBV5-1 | CASSSNPGNEQFF | TGCGCCAGCAGCTCTAACCCAGGGAATGAGCAGTTCTTC
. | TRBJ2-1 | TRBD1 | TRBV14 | CASSLIDTRGPEQFF | TGTGCCAGCAGCCTAATTGACACCAGGGGGCCCGAGCAGTTCTTC
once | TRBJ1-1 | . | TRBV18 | CASSPPSSEGAFF | TGTGCCAGCTCACCACCTTCGTCCGAGGGAGCTTTCTTT
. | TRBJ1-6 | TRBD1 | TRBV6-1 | CASSGPGQGFYYNSPLHF | TGTGCCAGCAGTGGACCGGGACAGGGTTTTTACTATAATTCACCCCTCCACTTT
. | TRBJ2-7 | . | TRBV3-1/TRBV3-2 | CASSLRHSGRYYEQYF | TGTGCCAGCAGCCTTAGGCACAGCGGAAGGTACTACGAGCAGTACTTC